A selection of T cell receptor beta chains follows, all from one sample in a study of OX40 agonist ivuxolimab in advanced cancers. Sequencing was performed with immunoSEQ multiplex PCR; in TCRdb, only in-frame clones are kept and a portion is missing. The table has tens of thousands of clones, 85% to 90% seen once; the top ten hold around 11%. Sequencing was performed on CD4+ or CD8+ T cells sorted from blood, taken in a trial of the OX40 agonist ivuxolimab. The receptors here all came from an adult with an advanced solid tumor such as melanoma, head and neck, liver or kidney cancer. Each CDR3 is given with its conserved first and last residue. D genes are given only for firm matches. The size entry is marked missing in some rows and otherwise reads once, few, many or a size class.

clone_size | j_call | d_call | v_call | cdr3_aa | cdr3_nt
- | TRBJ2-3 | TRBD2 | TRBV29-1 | CSVDLGAGVEDTQYF | TGCAGCGTTGATCTCGGAGCGGGAGTGGAAGATACGCAGTATTTT
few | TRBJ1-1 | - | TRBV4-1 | CASSQSLYKFF | TGCGCCAGCAGCCAATCTCTGTATAAGTTCTTT
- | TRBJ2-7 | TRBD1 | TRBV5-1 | CASRTTGGRSYEQYF | TGCGCCAGCAGAACGACAGGGGGTCGCTCCTACGAGCAGTACTTC
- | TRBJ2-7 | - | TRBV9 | CASSPLEWSNEQYF | TGTGCCAGCAGCCCCCTCGAATGGAGTAACGAGCAGTACTTC
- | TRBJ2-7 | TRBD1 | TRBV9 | CASSASGGAYEQYF | TGTGCCAGCAGCGCCTCAGGGGGCGCCTACGAGCAGTACTTC
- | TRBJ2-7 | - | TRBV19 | CASSMATRGAGYEQYF | TGTGCCAGTAGTATGGCCACTCGGGGCGCGGGCTACGAGCAGTACTTC
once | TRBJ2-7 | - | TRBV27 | CASSLGYRYEQYF | TGTGCCAGCAGTTTAGGCTATCGGTACGAGCAGTACTTC
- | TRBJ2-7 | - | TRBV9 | CASSVGRQGEQYF | TGTGCCAGCAGCGTTGGTAGACAAGGAGAGCAGTACTTC
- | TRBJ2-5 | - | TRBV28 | CASSFFRGMGEETQYF | TGTGCCAGCAGTTTCTTTCGCGGTATGGGTGAGGAGACCCAGTACTTC
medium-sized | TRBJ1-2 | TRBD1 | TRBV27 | CASSPGGQNYGYTF | TGTGCCAGCAGTCCCGGGGGACAGAACTATGGCTACACCTTC
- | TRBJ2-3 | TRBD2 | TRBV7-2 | CASSPSGGALDTQYF | TGTGCCAGCAGCCCTAGCGGGGGGGCCCTAGATACGCAGTATTTT
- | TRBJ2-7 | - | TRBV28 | CASSGTQTPHIYEQYF | TGTGCCAGCAGTGGGACGCAGACACCACACATCTACGAGCAGTACTTC
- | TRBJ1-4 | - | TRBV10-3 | CAISEFDGGEKLFF | TGTGCCATCAGTGAGTTCGATGGTGGGGAAAAACTGTTTTTT
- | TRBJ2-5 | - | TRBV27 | CASSSNGPGIQETQYF | TGTGCCAGCAGTTCAAACGGGCCAGGGATTCAAGAGACCCAGTACTTC
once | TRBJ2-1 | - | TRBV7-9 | CASSLVRRTSISYNEQFF | TGTGCCAGCAGCTTAGTCCGTCGAACTTCTATTTCCTACAATGAGCAGTTCTTC
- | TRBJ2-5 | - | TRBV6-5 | CASSPTQETQYF | TGTGCCAGCAGCCCGACCCAAGAGACCCAGTACTTC
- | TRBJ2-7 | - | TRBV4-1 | CASSQSSILGEQYF | TGCGCCAGCAGCCAATCCAGCATACTAGGCGAGCAGTACTTC
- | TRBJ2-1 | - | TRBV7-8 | CASSLLLGSYNEQFF | TGTGCCAGCAGCTTGTTACTAGGCTCCTACAATGAGCAGTTCTTC
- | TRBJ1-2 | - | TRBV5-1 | CASSLAGGANYGYTF | TGCGCCAGCAGCTTGGCCGGGGGCGCTAACTATGGCTACACCTTC
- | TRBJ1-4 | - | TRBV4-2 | CASSSDRGPQKLFF | TGTGCCAGCAGCTCCGACCGGGGCCCCCAAAAACTGTTTTTT
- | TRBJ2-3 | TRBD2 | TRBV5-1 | CASSTSGPTDTQYF | TGCGCCAGCAGTACTAGCGGTCCCACAGATACGCAGTATTTT
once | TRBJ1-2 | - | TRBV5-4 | CASSGVSTDYYGYTF | TGTGCCAGCAGCGGAGTTTCGACGGACTACTATGGCTACACCTTC
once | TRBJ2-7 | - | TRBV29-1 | CSVEVTGREEYF | TGCAGCGTTGAAGTTACAGGGAGAGAGGAGTACTTC
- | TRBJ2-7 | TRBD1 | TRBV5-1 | CASSQQGESGEQYF | TGCGCCAGCTCTCAACAGGGGGAGTCGGGGGAGCAGTACTTC
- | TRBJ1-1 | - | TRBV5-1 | CASSLAGSTEAFF | TGCGCCAGCAGCTTGGCCGGGAGTACTGAAGCTTTCTTT
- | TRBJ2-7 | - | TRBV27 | CASSSNWDTSYEQYF | TGTGCCAGCAGTTCAAATTGGGACACCTCCTACGAGCAGTACTTC
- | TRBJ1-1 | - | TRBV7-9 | CASSFQGSTEAFF | TGTGCCAGCAGCTTCCAGGGGAGCACTGAAGCTTTCTTT
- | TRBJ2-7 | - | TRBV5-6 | CASSLSPARASSYEQYF | TGTGCCAGCAGCCTTTCTCCCGCGCGAGCTTCCTCCTACGAGCAGTACTTC
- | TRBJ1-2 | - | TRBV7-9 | CASSPRGGASYYGYTF | TGTGCCAGCAGCCCCCGCGGGGGGGCGAGTTACTATGGCTACACCTTC
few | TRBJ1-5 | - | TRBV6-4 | CASSDSVGFQPQHF | TGTGCCAGCAGTGACTCGGTGGGTTTTCAGCCCCAGCATTTT
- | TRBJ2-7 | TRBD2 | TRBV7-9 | CASTGIAGGYEQYF | TGTGCCAGCACGGGCATAGCGGGAGGGTACGAGCAGTACTTC
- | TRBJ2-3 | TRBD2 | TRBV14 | CASSEGLAGWDTQYF | TGTGCCAGCAGCGAGGGACTAGCGGGCTGGGATACGCAGTATTTT
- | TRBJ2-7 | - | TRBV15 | CATSFRFDRQFEQYF | TGTGCCACCAGCTTCCGCTTCGACAGGCAGTTCGAGCAGTACTTC
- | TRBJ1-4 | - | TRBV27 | CASSQRPRGEKLFF | TGTGCCAGCAGTCAGCGGCCGAGGGGTGAAAAACTGTTTTTT
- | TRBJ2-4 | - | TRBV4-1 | CASSQDELAEAKNIQYF | TGCGCCAGCAGCCAAGATGAACTAGCTGAAGCCAAAAACATTCAGTACTTC
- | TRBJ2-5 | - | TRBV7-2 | CASRYLGVGETQYF | TGTGCCAGCCGCTATTTAGGGGTAGGAGAGACCCAGTACTTC
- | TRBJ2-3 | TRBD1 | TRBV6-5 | CASSSTGGIADTQYF | TGTGCCAGCAGTTCCACAGGGGGCATTGCAGATACGCAGTATTTT
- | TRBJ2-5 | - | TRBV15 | CATSSFRGETQYF | TGTGCCACCAGCAGTTTCAGGGGAGAGACCCAGTACTTC
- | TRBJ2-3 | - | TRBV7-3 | CASSYTGGLARRDTQYF | TGTGCCAGCAGCTATACTGGTGGGTTGGCACGTCGGGATACGCAGTATTTT
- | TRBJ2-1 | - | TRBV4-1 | CASSVRTSSYNEQFF | TGCGCCAGCAGCGTCAGGACGAGCTCCTACAATGAGCAGTTCTTC
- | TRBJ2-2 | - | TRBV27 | CASSDRAVRNTGELFF | TGTGCCAGCAGTGATCGGGCGGTTCGGAACACCGGGGAGCTGTTTTTT
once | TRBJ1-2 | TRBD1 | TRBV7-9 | CASSSDLTGGVYGYTF | TGTGCCAGCAGCTCCGACCTGACAGGGGGGGTCTATGGCTACACCTTC